These T cell receptor beta chains were read from a single sample in a study of a mutant IDH1 vaccine in newly diagnosed glioma. Produced via immunoSEQ multiplex PCR; TCRdb's table is partial and in-frame only. The sample shows approximately 15,000 clones, roughly 95% of them seen only once. This sample comprised peripheral blood mononuclear cells (PBMCs), obtained from a glioma patient treated with radiotherapy, temozolomide or both. These receptor sequences come from a woman younger than 35 with glioma. Some clones in this sample may be carry-over from other donors' samples. Each CDR3 is given without its conserved first and last residue.

CDR3 protein: ASSQGRGIHSYEQY
J gene: TRBJ2-7
V gene: TRBV4-3

CDR3 protein: ASRGTSGNFYEQY
J gene: .
V gene: TRBV2

CDR3 protein: ASSLDGTSGSAEQY
J gene: TRBJ2-7
V gene: TRBV11-3

CDR3 protein: ASSQGRNEKLF
J gene: TRBJ1-4
V gene: TRBV19

CDR3 protein: ASSKYSGTGVRRAQY
J gene: TRBJ2-3
V gene: TRBV5-6

CDR3 protein: ASAPSSLGDEQY
J gene: TRBJ2-7
V gene: TRBV7-6

CDR3 protein: ASAPASNQPQH
J gene: TRBJ1-5
V gene: TRBV19

CDR3 protein: ASSNEDRGGNTIY
J gene: TRBJ1-3
V gene: TRBV6-6

CDR3 protein: ATSRATEFTDTQY
J gene: TRBJ2-3
V gene: TRBV15

CDR3 protein: ASSEFAGEF
J gene: TRBJ2-1
V gene: TRBV2

CDR3 protein: ASTLRTGYGYT
J gene: TRBJ1-2
V gene: TRBV6-5

CDR3 protein: ASERQGGIQY
J gene: TRBJ2-4
V gene: TRBV19

CDR3 protein: ASSLIGEFGIQY
J gene: TRBJ2-4
V gene: TRBV7-9

CDR3 protein: ASSFKGKEQY
J gene: TRBJ2-7
V gene: TRBV27

CDR3 protein: ASSQEAYYGYT
J gene: TRBJ1-2
V gene: TRBV14

CDR3 protein: ASSSIQGAMWNSPLH
J gene: TRBJ1-6
V gene: TRBV5-6

CDR3 protein: ASSYRQGVGDTQY
J gene: TRBJ2-3
V gene: TRBV6-6

CDR3 protein: ASSLGLGGSDEQY
J gene: TRBJ2-7
V gene: TRBV7-9

CDR3 protein: ASSTIATGSNQPQH
J gene: TRBJ1-5
V gene: TRBV19

CDR3 protein: ASSLGTGAGNTIY
J gene: TRBJ1-3
V gene: TRBV5-6

CDR3 protein: SSRGEWSYNEQF
J gene: TRBJ2-1
V gene: TRBV29-1

CDR3 protein: ASSLGYQPTTDTQY
J gene: TRBJ2-3
V gene: TRBV5-1

CDR3 protein: ASSSVGGIFYGYT
J gene: TRBJ1-2
V gene: TRBV11-2

CDR3 protein: ASSPGQGAFGNTIY
J gene: TRBJ1-3
V gene: TRBV19

CDR3 protein: ASSPVSGETQY
J gene: TRBJ2-5
V gene: TRBV18

CDR3 protein: ASSLGQSTDTQY
J gene: TRBJ2-3
V gene: TRBV5-1

CDR3 protein: ASSYSGLAGSYEQY
J gene: TRBJ2-7
V gene: TRBV6-5

CDR3 protein: SVVGTGGSNTEAF
J gene: TRBJ1-1
V gene: TRBV29-1

CDR3 protein: ASSVALEQSGEQY
J gene: TRBJ2-7
V gene: TRBV9

CDR3 protein: ASSKLAGGSYEQY
J gene: TRBJ2-7
V gene: TRBV19

CDR3 protein: ASSVAQWGTDTQY
J gene: TRBJ2-3
V gene: TRBV9

CDR3 protein: ASSLGEFREQY
J gene: TRBJ2-7
V gene: TRBV7-2

CDR3 protein: ASSLDFGTQY
J gene: TRBJ2-4
V gene: TRBV7-2

CDR3 protein: ASSLVGTFYNEQF
J gene: TRBJ2-1
V gene: TRBV11-2

CDR3 protein: ASSTTGDGQPQH
J gene: TRBJ1-5
V gene: TRBV19

CDR3 protein: ASSDGSGSSYEQY
J gene: TRBJ2-7
V gene: TRBV6-1

CDR3 protein: ASSYSITGVQETQY
J gene: TRBJ2-5
V gene: TRBV6-5

CDR3 protein: ASSVGRDYTQY
J gene: TRBJ2-3
V gene: TRBV6-1

CDR3 protein: ASSDNEQF
J gene: TRBJ2-1
V gene: TRBV25-1

CDR3 protein: ASSPDRGNTEAF
J gene: TRBJ1-1
V gene: TRBV6-6

CDR3 protein: ASSLVRQGNTGELF
J gene: TRBJ2-2
V gene: TRBV7-2

CDR3 protein: ASSPKTSGETQY
J gene: TRBJ2-5
V gene: TRBV5-6

CDR3 protein: ASSLGAVSSYEQY
J gene: TRBJ2-7
V gene: TRBV28

CDR3 protein: ASSLLSVIGNEQF
J gene: TRBJ2-1
V gene: TRBV27

CDR3 protein: ACTPPQGGETQY
J gene: TRBJ2-5
V gene: TRBV30

CDR3 protein: AISEFSSTDTQY
J gene: TRBJ2-3
V gene: TRBV10-3

CDR3 protein: ASSVFSSWYGYT
J gene: TRBJ1-2
V gene: TRBV9

CDR3 protein: ASSGGGGDEGYGYT
J gene: TRBJ1-2
V gene: TRBV2

CDR3 protein: ASSLGQVRSNEQF
J gene: TRBJ2-1
V gene: TRBV7-2

CDR3 protein: ASTPEGGYGYT
J gene: TRBJ1-2
V gene: TRBV5-4

CDR3 protein: ASSLGAGNQPQH
J gene: TRBJ1-5
V gene: TRBV28